This passage covers 21 T cell receptor beta chains from one sample sequenced in a study of radiotherapy plus CTLA-4 blockade in lung cancer. TCRdb's copy holds only in-frame clones and misses some; the assay was immunoSEQ multiplex PCR. Among fewer than 90,000 clones listed, around 83% were seen once. The sample here was peripheral blood, taken from a patient treated with radiotherapy plus ipilimumab. All receptors come from a human donor with non-small cell lung cancer who had stable disease on radiotherapy plus ipilimumab.

CDR3 sequence (DNA): TGTGCCAGCAGCGTAAACAGGGGTTTGGGCACAGATACGCAGTATTTT. It translates to CASSVNRGLGTDTQYF. The V call is TRBV9, the J call TRBJ2-3; 7 nucleotides align to TRBD1. The V segment lost 1 base and the J segment 1 base; nucleotides outside the gene matches: 6. The germline gives CDR1 SGDLS, CDR2 YYNGEE. This CDR3 spans 16 amino acids. Full variable domain (rest looked up from reference TRBV9 and TRBJ2-3): DSGVTQTPKHLITATGQRVTLRCSPRSGDLSVYWYQQSLDQGLQFLIQYYNGEERAKGNILERFSAQQFPDLHSELNLSSLELGDSALYFCASSVNRGLGTDTQYFGPGTRLTVL.

In this sample, this clone turned up once. The chain employs TRBV11-2 and TRBJ2-7; D is unresolved. CDR1 SGHAT and CDR2 FQNNGV come from the germline V gene. V shed 5 bases and J shed 4 bases, with 18 bases lying between them. The CDR3 contains 15 residues. Written as DNA, the CDR3 is TGTGCCAGCAGCCGACCGGGCGCCCTGGGTTACGAGCAGTACTTC. Translation: CASSRPGALGYEQYF.

About this clone: The identical CDR3 is also encoded by other nucleotide sequences in the sample. The chain links TRBV7-8 to TRBJ1-1; a weak D match, TRBD1 (5 bases). Between the trimmed V and J ends, which lost 5 bases and 0 bases, there was a span of 7 bases. CDR3 length equals 13 residues. Germline assignment: CDR1 SGHVS and CDR2 FQNEAQ. CDR3: CASSRGLNTEAFF. The CDR3, as DNA: TGTGCCAGCAGCAGGGGATTGAACACTGAAGCTTTCTTT.

The count of this clone is one. This chain joins TRBV9 and TRBJ1-1, with 9 positions matching TRBD1. With V trimmed by 4 bases and J by 5 bases, 9 bases remained unmatched. This CDR3 has 15 residues. Germline V gene lookup returns CDR1 SGDLS and CDR2 YYNGEE. The CDR3 region has the DNA TGTGCCAGCAGCTTAGGCCGACAGGGGGTTACTGAAGCTTTCTTT. Encoded protein: CASSLGRQGVTEAFF.

The gene calls are TRBV29-1 and TRBJ2-3; D uncertain. Trimming shortened V by 3 bases and J by 2 bases, and 12 bases separated the two germline ends. The CDR3 consists of 14 residues. Per germline, CDR1 SQVTM and CDR2 ANQGSEA. CDR3 nucleotide sequence: TGCAGCGTTGACCTTTTTACTTCCACAGATACGCAGTATTTT. It translates to CSVDLFTSTDTQYF.

V gene TRBV28 combines with J gene TRBJ1-4; tentative D call: TRBD1 (6 bases). Trimming left V 5 bases short and J 4 bases short, with 11 bases between. Per the germline V gene, CDR1 is MDHEN and CDR2 is SYDVKM. This CDR3 comprises 14 residues. CDR3 region: CASSVDSNNEKLFF. The CDR3 DNA reads TGTGCCAGCAGTGTGGACAGCAATAATGAAAAACTGTTTTTT.

This chain uses TRBV5-1 with TRBJ2-3; D possibly corresponds to TRBD2 (5 bases). The CDR3 is made up of 15 amino acids. The V end lost 4 bases, the J end lost 0 bases, and 12 bases lay between the germline ends. From germline, CDR1 is SGHRS and CDR2 YFSETQ. CDR3 amino acids: CASSPGAVSTDTQYF. The CDR3 DNA sequence: TGCGCCAGCAGCCCCGGAGCGGTTAGCACAGATACGCAGTATTTT.

The count of this clone is one. This chain connects TRBV28 to TRBJ2-5; possibly TRBD2 for D (6 bases). Germline V lookup: CDR1 MDHEN, CDR2 SYDVKM. This CDR3 region has 16 residues. The V end lost 5 bases, the J end lost 5 bases, and 21 bases lay between the germline ends. CDR3: CASSQRRVGSFETQYF. CDR3 in DNA: TGTGCCAGCAGTCAAAGGAGGGTTGGATCCTTTGAGACCCAGTACTTC.

J is TRBJ2-1 and V is TRBV2, with 7 bases identical to TRBD2. Germline assignment: CDR1 SNHLY and CDR2 FYNNEI. V trimming: 4 bases; J trimming: 4 bases; junction bases outside the gene matches: 10. CDR3 length: 16 residues. The CDR3 nucleotides read TGTGCCAGCAGTGTTGGAACGAGCGGGGATTACAATGAGCAGTTCTTC. It codes for CASSVGTSGDYNEQFF.

J is TRBJ2-7 and V is TRBV5-1; no definite D call. The CDR3 runs 14 residues. Germline V lookup: CDR1 SGHRS, CDR2 YFSETQ. The V end lost 2 bases, the J end lost 2 bases, and 11 bases lay between the germline ends. CDR3 DNA: TGCGCCAGCAGCTTCAGTCTTAATACCTACGAGCAGTACTTC. Its protein is CASSFSLNTYEQYF. The variable domain in full, with the rest retrieved from reference TRBV5-1 and TRBJ2-7, is KAGVTQTPRYLIKTRGQQVTLSCSPISGHRSVSWYQQTPGQGLQFLFEYFSETQRNKGNFPGRFSGRQFSNSRSEMNVSTLELGDSALYLCASSFSLNTYEQYFGPGTRLTVT.

The gene calls are TRBV9 and TRBJ2-2, with D tentatively TRBD1 (6 bases). Trimming stripped 0 bases from V and 7 bases from J, with 13 bases between. The CDR3 covers 15 residues. CDR1 and CDR2 from the germline V gene are SGDLS and YYNGEE. Written as DNA, the CDR3 is TGTGCCAGCAGCGTAGTGCAGGGGTTTAACGGGGAGCTGTTTTTT. Protein sequence: CASSVVQGFNGELFF.

The V and J genes are TRBV5-1 and TRBJ1-4; no definite D call. This CDR3 has 14 amino acids. Germline lookup yields CDR1 SGHRS and CDR2 YFSETQ. The ends were cut back, 1 base at V and 5 bases at J, with 9 bases in the middle. This chain's CDR3 is CASSLSGGNEKLFF. Here the CDR3 DNA reads TGCGCCAGCAGCTTGTCGGGCGGAAATGAAAAACTGTTTTTT.

The chain combines TRBV4-2 with TRBJ1-2, with D possibly being TRBD1 (6 bases). Trimming left V 3 bases short and J 4 bases short, with 12 bases between. Germline V gives CDR1 LGHNA, CDR2 YNFKEQ. This CDR3 has 14 amino acids. CDR3 region: CASSQATGFYGYTF. Written as DNA, the CDR3 is TGTGCCAGCAGCCAGGCTACAGGGTTCTATGGCTACACCTTC.

This clone was found a few times. The rearrangement links TRBV5-6 to TRBJ2-3; 10 nucleotides agree with TRBD1. V lost 7 bases, J lost 2 bases, and 16 bases stayed unmatched. Germline-derived CDR1 and CDR2 are SGHDT and YYEEEE. This CDR3 spans 18 amino acids. In nucleotides, the CDR3 is TGTGCCAGCGGCCCCGGGACAGGGGAGATTAGGCCCACAGATACGCAGTATTTT. This encodes CASGPGTGEIRPTDTQYF.

The chain combines TRBV6-5 with TRBJ2-5; D is uncertain. V was clipped by 5 bases and J by 6 bases, with 10 bases between them. This CDR3 is built from 12 residues. Germline V gives CDR1 MNHEY, CDR2 SVGAGI. CDR3 sequence reads: CASSPLGQTQYF. The CDR3 DNA reads TGTGCCAGCAGTCCCCTCGGACAGACCCAGTACTTC.

The chain links TRBV19 to TRBJ1-4, with a weak D call TRBD1 (6 bases). CDR3 length: 13 amino acids. Between the trimmed V and J ends, which lost 5 bases and 4 bases, there was a span of 8 bases. The germline CDR1 and CDR2 sequences are LNHDA and SQIVND (reference sequence). Here the CDR3 reads CASSDRSNEKLFF. In DNA, the CDR3 is TGTGCCAGTAGTGACAGGAGTAATGAAAAACTGTTTTTT.

V usage is TRBV5-1 and J usage is TRBJ2-2, with 8 bases aligning to TRBD2. V trimming: 1 base; J trimming: 1 base; junction bases outside the gene matches: 0. Germline V gene data show CDR1 as SGHRS and CDR2 as YFSETQ. This CDR3 has 15 residues. The CDR3 DNA follows: TGCGCCAGCAGCTTGACTAGCGGGAACACCGGGGAGCTGTTTTTT. The encoded protein is CASSLTSGNTGELFF.

The chain is built from TRBV28 and TRBJ1-1; the D is unclear. The CDR3 is 14 amino acids. CDR1 and CDR2 from the germline V gene are MDHEN and SYDVKM. The V and J ends lost 7 bases and 8 bases respectively, with 20 bases between them. The DNA for the CDR3 is TGTGCCAGCACCCGGATGGGAGGTTGGGAGGAAGCTTTCTTT. It translates to CASTRMGGWEEAFF.

The rearrangement uses TRBV7-6 and TRBJ2-7; 9 bases are a match to TRBD2. With 6 bases clipped from V and 3 bases from J, the junction kept 3 bases outside the gene matches. The CDR3 totals 13 residues. The germline CDR1 and CDR2 sequences are SGHVS and FNYEAQ. CDR3 DNA sequence: TGTGCCAGCAGTCATAGCGGGGGCTACGAGCAGTACTTC. Protein sequence: CASSHSGGYEQYF.

This clone showed up just once. The V call is TRBV6-5, the J call TRBJ2-7, with D unresolved. Trimming cost V 2 bases and J 5 bases, with 10 bases left between them. Germline CDR1 is MNHEY and CDR2 is SVGAGI. The CDR3 has 13 amino acids. DNA for the CDR3: TGTGCCAGCAGTTACCCCTCTGCGGACGAGCAGTACTTC. This translates into CASSYPSADEQYF.

The rearrangement uses TRBV18 and TRBJ1-2; maybe TRBD1 (6 bases). Trimming removed 3 bases from V and 6 bases from J, with 17 bases in between. Germline V gene data show CDR1 as KGHSH and CDR2 as LQKENI. The length of the CDR3 is 15 residues. The CDR3 protein is CASSPGTGKIDGYTF. CDR3 bases: TGTGCCAGCTCACCCGGAACAGGGAAGATAGATGGCTACACCTTC.